This T cell receptor beta chain was profiled in a study of blood T cell repertoires in COVID-19. The CDR3 contains 13 residues. Trimming removed 6 bases from V and 3 bases from J, with 12 bases in between. CDR1 is LGHNA and CDR2 is YNFKEQ in the germline V gene. Patients from Seattle were sampled longitudinally, starting during active infection. Only in-frame clones appear in the TCRdb table, and some are missing; sequencing was by immunoSEQ multiplex PCR. Of fewer than 500,000 clones in the sample, about 87% were seen once. This clonotype was obtained from a man aged 18 to 30 with COVID-19, enrolled during active disease. The specimen sequenced was peripheral blood. The chain employs TRBV4-2 and TRBJ2-7; D possibly corresponds to TRBD2 (5 bases). The CDR3 region is CASSWGEGYEQYF. The CDR3 region has the DNA TGTGCCAGCAGTTGGGGAGAAGGCTACGAGCAGTACTTC.